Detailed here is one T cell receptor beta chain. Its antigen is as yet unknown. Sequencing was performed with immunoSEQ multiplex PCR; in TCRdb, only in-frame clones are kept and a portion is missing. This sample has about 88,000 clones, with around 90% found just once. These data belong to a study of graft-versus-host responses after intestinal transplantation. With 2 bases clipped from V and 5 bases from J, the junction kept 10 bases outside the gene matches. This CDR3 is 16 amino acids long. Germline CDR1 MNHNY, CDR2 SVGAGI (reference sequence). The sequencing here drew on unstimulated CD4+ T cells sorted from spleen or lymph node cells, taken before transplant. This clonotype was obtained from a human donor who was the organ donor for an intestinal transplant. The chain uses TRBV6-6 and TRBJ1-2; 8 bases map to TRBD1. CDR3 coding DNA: TGTGCCAGCAGTTACCGGACAGGGTCGATTAGTTATGGCTACACCTTC. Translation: CASSYRTGSISYGYTF.